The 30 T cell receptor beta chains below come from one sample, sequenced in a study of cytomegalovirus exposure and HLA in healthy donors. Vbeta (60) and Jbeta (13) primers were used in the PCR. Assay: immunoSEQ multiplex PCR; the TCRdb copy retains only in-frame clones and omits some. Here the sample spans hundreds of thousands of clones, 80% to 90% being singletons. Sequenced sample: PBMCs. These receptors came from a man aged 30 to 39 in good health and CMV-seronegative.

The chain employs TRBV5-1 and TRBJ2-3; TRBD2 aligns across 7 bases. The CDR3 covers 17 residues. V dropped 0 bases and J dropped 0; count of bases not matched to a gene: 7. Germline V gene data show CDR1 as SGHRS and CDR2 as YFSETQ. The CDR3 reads CASSLDPSGASTDTQYF. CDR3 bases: TGCGCCAGCAGCTTGGATCCCAGCGGGGCTAGCACAGATACGCAGTATTTT.

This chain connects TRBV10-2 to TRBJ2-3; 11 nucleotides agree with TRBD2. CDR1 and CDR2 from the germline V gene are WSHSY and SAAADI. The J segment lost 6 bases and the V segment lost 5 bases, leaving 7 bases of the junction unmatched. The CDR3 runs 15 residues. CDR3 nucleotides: TGCGCCAGCAGTCTAGCGGGGGGATTCAGGGATACGCAGTATTTT. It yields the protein CASSLAGGFRDTQYF.

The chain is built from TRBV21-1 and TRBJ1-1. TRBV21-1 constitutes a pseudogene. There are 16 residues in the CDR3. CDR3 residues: CASSKDRRSINTEAFF. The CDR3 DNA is TGTGCCAGCAGCAAAGATAGGAGGAGCATTAACACTGAAGCTTTCTTT.

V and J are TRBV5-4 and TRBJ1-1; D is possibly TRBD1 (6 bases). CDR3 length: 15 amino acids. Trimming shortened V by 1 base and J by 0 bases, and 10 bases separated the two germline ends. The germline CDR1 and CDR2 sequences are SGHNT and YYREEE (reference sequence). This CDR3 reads CASSLSSGVNTEAFF. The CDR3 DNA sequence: TGTGCCAGCAGCTTGTCGTCAGGGGTGAACACTGAAGCTTTCTTT.

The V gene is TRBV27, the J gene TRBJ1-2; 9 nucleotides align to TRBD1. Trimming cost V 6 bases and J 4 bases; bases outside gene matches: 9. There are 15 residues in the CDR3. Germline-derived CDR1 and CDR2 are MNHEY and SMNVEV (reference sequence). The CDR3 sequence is CASRRTGVIAYGYTF. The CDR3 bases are TGTGCCAGCAGACGGACAGGGGTTATTGCCTATGGCTACACCTTC.

CDR3 region: CASIRAQMNTEAFF. In nucleotides, the CDR3 is TGTGCCAGCATCAGGGCCCAGATGAACACTGAAGCTTTCTTT. The rearrangement joins TRBV28 to TRBJ1-1, with a possible D match to TRBD1 (5 bases). This CDR3 is 14 amino acids long. Germline V gene sequence: CDR1 MDHEN, CDR2 SYDVKM. Trimming took 7 bases from V and 0 from J, leaving 12 bases between them. Supplemented by reference TRBV28 and TRBJ1-1, the full variable domain reads DVKVTQSSRYLVKRTGEKVFLECVQDMDHENMFWYRQDPGLGLRLIYFSYDVKMKEKGDIPEGYSVSREKKERFSLILESASTNQTSMYLCASIRAQMNTEAFFGQGTRLTVV.

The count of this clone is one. CDR3 in amino acids: CAAPGGGNEQYF. The CDR3, as DNA: TGTGCCGCCCCGGGAGGGGGTAACGAGCAGTACTTC. The rearrangement links TRBV7-6 to TRBJ2-7, with 8 positions matching TRBD2. Losses at the gene ends were 11 bases for V and 5 bases for J; bases not matched to a gene: 8. The CDR3 is 12 amino acids. Germline CDR1 is SGHVS and CDR2 is FNYEAQ.

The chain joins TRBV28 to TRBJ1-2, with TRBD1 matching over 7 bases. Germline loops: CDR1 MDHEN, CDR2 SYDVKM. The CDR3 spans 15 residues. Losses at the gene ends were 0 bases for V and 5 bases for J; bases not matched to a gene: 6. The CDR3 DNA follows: TGTGCCAGCAGTTTATGGGTCTTGACAGGGTATGGCTACACCTTC. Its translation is CASSLWVLTGYGYTF.

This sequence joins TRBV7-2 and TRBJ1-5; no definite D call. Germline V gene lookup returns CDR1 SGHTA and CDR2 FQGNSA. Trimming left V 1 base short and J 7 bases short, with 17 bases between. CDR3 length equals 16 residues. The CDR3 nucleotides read TGTGCCAGCAGCTTAGTCCAAGGAGGAGGCCGGCAGCCCCAGCATTTT. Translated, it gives CASSLVQGGGRQPQHF.

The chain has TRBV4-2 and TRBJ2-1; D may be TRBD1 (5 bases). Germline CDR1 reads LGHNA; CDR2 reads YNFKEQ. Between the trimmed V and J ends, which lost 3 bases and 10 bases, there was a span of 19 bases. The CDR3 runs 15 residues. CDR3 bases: TGTGCCAGCAGCCAGGTGACGCAGGGTTATCCCGAGCAGTTCTTC. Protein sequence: CASSQVTQGYPEQFF.

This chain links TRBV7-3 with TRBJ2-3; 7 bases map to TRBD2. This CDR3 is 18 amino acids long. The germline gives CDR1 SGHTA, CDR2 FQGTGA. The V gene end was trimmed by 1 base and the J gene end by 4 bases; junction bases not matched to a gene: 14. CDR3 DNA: TGTGCCAGCAGCTTAAAGGGACTACCAAAAATATACCCAGATACGCAGTATTTT. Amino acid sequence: CASSLKGLPKIYPDTQYF.

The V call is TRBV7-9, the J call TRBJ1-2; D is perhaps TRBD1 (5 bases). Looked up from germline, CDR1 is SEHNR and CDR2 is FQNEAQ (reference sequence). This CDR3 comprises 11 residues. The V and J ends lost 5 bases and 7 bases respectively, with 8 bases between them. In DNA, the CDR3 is TGTGCCAGCAGCCTACAGGCTGGCTACACCTTC. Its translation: CASSLQAGYTF.

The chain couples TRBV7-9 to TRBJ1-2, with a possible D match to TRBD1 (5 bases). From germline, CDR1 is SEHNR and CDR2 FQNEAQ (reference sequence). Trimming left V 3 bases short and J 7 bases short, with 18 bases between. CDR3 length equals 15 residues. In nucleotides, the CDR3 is TGTGCCAGCAGCTTCAAGGGACCGGGGGATGGTGGCTACACCTTC. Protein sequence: CASSFKGPGDGGYTF.

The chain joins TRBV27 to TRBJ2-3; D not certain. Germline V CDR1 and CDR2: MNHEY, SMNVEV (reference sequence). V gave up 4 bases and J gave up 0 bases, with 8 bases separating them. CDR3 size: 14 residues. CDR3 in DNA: TGTGCCAGCAGTTACGGTCCTAGCACAGATACGCAGTATTTT. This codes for CASSYGPSTDTQYF.

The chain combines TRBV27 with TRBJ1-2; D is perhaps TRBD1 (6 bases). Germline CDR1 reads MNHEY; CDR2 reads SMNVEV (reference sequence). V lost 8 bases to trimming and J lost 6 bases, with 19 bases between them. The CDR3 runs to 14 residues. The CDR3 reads CASRPATGGHGYTF. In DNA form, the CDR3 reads TGTGCCAGCCGACCGGCCACCGGGGGGCATGGCTACACCTTC.

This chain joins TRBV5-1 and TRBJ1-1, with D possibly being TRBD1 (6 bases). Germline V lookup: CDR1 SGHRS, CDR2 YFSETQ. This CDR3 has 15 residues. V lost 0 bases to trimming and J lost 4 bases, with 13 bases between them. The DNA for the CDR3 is TGCGCCAGCAGCTTGGGGGCAGGGGTGGGCACTGAAGCTTTCTTT. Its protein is CASSLGAGVGTEAFF.

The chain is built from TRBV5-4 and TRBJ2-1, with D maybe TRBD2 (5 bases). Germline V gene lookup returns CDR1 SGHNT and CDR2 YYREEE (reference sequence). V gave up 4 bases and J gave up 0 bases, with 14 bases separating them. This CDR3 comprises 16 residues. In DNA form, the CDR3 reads TGTGCCAGCAGCCGAGGGCAAAGGAGCTCCTACAATGAGCAGTTCTTC. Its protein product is CASSRGQRSSYNEQFF.

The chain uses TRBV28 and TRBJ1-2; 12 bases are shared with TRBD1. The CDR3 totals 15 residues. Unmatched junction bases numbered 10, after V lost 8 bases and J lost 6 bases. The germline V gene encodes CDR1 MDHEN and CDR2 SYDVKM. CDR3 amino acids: CASGLGTGGKDGYTF. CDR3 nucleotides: TGTGCCAGCGGCCTTGGGACAGGGGGCAAGGATGGCTACACCTTC.

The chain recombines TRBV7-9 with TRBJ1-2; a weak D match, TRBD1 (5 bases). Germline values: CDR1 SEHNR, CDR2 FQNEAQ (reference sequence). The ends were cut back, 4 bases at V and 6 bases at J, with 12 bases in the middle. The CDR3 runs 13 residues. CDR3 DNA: TGTGCCAGCAGCTCTATCGGACAAAATGGCTACACCTTC. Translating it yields CASSSIGQNGYTF.

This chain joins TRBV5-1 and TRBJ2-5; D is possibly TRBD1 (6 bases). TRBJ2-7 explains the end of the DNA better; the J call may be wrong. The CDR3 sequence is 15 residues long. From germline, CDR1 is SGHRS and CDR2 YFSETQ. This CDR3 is CASSLDPGQAYEQYF. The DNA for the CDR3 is TGCGCCAGCAGCTTGGATCCGGGACAAGCTTACGAGCAGTACTTC.

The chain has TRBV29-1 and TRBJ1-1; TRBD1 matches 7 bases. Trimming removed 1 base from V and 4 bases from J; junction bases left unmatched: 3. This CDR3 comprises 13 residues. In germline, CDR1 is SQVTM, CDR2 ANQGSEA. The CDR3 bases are TGCAGCGTTGAAGGAGGGGGCGGCACTGAAGCTTTCTTT. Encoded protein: CSVEGGGGTEAFF.

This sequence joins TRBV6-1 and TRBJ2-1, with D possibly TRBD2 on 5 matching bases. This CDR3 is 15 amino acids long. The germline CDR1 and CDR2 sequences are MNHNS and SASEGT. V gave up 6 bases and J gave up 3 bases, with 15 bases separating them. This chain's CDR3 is CASREESQIYNEQFF. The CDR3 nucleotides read TGTGCCAGCAGGGAGGAAAGTCAGATCTACAATGAGCAGTTCTTC.

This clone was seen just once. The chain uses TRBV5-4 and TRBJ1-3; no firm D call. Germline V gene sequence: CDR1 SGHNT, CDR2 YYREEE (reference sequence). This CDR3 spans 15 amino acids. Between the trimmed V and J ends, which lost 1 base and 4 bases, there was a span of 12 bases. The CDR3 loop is CASSLYAGRGNTIYF. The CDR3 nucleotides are TGTGCCAGCAGCTTGTATGCGGGGAGGGGAAACACCATATATTTT.

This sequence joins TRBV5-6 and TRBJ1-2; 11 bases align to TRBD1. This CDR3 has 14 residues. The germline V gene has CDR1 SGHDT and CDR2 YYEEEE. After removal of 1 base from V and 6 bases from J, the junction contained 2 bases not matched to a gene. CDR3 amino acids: CASSLRTGGDGYTF. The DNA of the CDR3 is TGTGCCAGCAGCTTGAGGACAGGGGGCGATGGCTACACCTTC.

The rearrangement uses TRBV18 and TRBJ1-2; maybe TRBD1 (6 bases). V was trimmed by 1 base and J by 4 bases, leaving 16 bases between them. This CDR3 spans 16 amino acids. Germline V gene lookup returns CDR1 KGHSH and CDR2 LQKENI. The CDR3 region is CASSPLRDTTLYGYTF. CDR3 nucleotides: TGTGCCAGCTCACCACTTAGGGACACGACCCTCTATGGCTACACCTTC.

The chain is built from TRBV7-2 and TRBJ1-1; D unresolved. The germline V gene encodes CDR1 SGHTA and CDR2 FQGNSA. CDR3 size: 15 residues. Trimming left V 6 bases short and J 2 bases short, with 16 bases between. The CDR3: CASRRQLAPNTEAFF. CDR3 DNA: TGTGCCAGCAGGCGACAACTGGCACCAAACACTGAAGCTTTCTTT.

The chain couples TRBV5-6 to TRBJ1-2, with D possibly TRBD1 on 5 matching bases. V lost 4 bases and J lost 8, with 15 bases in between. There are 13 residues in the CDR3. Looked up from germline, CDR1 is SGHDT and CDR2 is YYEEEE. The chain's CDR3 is CASSQWGGVGYTF. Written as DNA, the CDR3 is TGTGCCAGCAGCCAATGGGGGGGTGTAGGCTACACCTTC.

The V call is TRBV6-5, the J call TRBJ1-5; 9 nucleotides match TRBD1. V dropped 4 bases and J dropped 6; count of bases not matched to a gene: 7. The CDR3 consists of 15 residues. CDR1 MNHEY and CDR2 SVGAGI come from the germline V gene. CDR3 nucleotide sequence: TGTGCCAGCAGTTCCGTGACAGGGGGTCGTCAGCCCCAGCATTTT. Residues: CASSSVTGGRQPQHF.

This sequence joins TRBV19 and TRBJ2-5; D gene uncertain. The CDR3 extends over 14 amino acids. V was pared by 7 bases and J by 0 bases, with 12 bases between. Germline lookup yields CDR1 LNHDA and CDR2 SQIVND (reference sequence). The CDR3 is CASKLNLYQETQYF. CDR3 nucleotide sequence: TGTGCCAGTAAACTAAACCTGTACCAAGAGACCCAGTACTTC. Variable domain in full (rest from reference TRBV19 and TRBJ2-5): DGGITQSPKYLFRKEGQNVTLSCEQNLNHDAMYWYRQDPGQGLRLIYYSQIVNDFQKGDIAEGYSVSREKKESFPLTVTSAQKNPTAFYLCASKLNLYQETQYFGPGTRLLVL.

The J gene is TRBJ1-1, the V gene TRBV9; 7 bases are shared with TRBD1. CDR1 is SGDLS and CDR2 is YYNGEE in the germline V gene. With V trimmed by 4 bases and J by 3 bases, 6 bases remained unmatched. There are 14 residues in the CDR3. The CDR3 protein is CASSFYDRDTEAFF. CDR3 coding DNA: TGTGCCAGCAGCTTCTACGACAGGGACACTGAAGCTTTCTTT.